A selection of T cell receptor beta chains follows, all from one sample in a study of cytomegalovirus exposure and HLA in healthy donors. The method was immunoSEQ multiplex PCR; TCRdb's version includes in-frame clones alone and lacks a portion of them. Its table records tens of thousands of clones. Sequenced: PBMCs. Receptor source: a man aged 35-49 years in good health and CMV-seronegative. Both conserved end residues are part of each CDR3.

CDR3aa	v_gene
CASSQDSGYEQYF	TRBV4-2
CASSYRTGGNTEAFF	TRBV7-6
CASSFQTGGTGNTIYF	TRBV7-8
CAWSSGQGYEQYF	TRBV30
CASSYGNRGPYEQYF	TRBV6-5
CASSIARDRVYNEQFF	TRBV19
CASTPSGVSGELFF	TRBV2
CASSQPGPVGYGYTF	TRBV23-1
CASSALQGADGYTF	TRBV5-8
CASSFTAGGTIYF	TRBV5-4
CASSPGGFKGTGNQPQHF	TRBV7-9
CAWSGRETQYF	TRBV30
CASSIVVGAGQPQHF	TRBV19
CSSQGRYEQYF	TRBV20-1
CASSWGQGVYNEQFF	TRBV11-2
CAWRGRGINTGELFF	TRBV30
CASSVAGNNSPLHF	TRBV9
CASRPEQGAGELFF	TRBV7-3
CAWGTGGEQYF	TRBV30
CASSGPGQGDLSNTEAFF	TRBV2
CASSLWRGEQFF	TRBV7-2
CASRWSEHHNSPLHF	TRBV6-5